Each of the 24 T cell receptor beta chains below was sequenced from the same sample in a study of T cell repertoires in cytomegalovirus infection. TCRdb re-called the reads with MiXCR, one entry per CDR3 protein. Seen here are 150,000 to 200,000 distinct CDR3 sequences, about a sixth observed once, and the top ten hold roughly 20%. Source material: CD8+ T cells from PBMCs. The receptors here all came from a human donor in good health (CMV status not recorded). Some clones in this sample may be carry-over from other donors' samples.

This clonotype was recorded at least ten times. The chain is built from TRBV7-2 and TRBJ2-7; D perhaps matches TRBD2 (5 bases). The CDR3 consists of 15 residues. Germline V gene sequence: CDR1 SGHTA, CDR2 FQGNSA. The V end lost 3 bases, the J end lost 3 bases, and 15 bases lay between the germline ends. The CDR3 DNA is TGTGCCAGCAGCTTTAGCGACCTAAAGGTCTACGAGCAGTACTTC. Amino acid sequence: CASSFSDLKVYEQYF.

V and J are TRBV7-3 and TRBJ1-1, with 8 bases that match TRBD1. Trimming took 2 bases from V and 7 from J; bases not matched to a gene: 12. The CDR3 extends over 16 amino acids. Germline V gene lookup returns CDR1 SGHTA and CDR2 FQGTGA. CDR3: CASSLEGPGQAGEAFF. In nucleotides, the CDR3 is TGTGCCAGCAGCTTAGAAGGGCCGGGACAGGCGGGTGAAGCTTTCTTT.

The count of this clonotype is one. This rearrangement joins TRBV10-3 to TRBJ2-7, with 7 positions matching TRBD1. Germline CDR1 and CDR2: ENHRY and SYGVKD. The CDR3 is 13 residues long. V shed 10 bases, J shed 0 bases, and the junction held 6 bases outside the gene matches. The CDR3 is CATVGTDSYEQYF. In nucleotides, the CDR3 is TGTGCCACTGTAGGGACAGACTCCTACGAGCAGTACTTC.

This clonotype was counted many times. This chain connects TRBV7-8 to TRBJ1-5; 9 nucleotides line up with TRBD1. Per the germline V gene, CDR1 is SGHVS and CDR2 is FQNEAQ. CDR3 length: 16 amino acids. J lost 2 bases, V lost 5 bases, and 7 bases had no gene match. The CDR3, as DNA: TGTGCCAGCAGCCCCGGGACAGGGTTTGGCAATCAGCCCCAGCATTTT. This encodes CASSPGTGFGNQPQHF. The whole variable domain, remainder taken from reference TRBV7-8 and TRBJ1-5, is GAGVSQSPRYKVAKRGQDVALRCDPISGHVSLFWYQQALGQGPEFLTYFQNEAQLDKSGLPSDRFFAERPEGSVSTLKIQRTQQEDSAVYLCASSPGTGFGNQPQHFGDGTRLSIL.

The rearrangement links TRBV28 to TRBJ2-7, with 12 bases fitting TRBD2. The length of the CDR3 is 14 residues. V gave up 4 bases and J gave up 3 bases; unmatched junction bases: 1. In germline, CDR1 is MDHEN, CDR2 SYDVKM. The CDR3 bases are TGTGCCAGCAGTTCTAGCGGGAGGGTCTACGAGCAGTACTTC. Translating gives CASSSSGRVYEQYF.

Only a few counts were recorded for this clonotype. This chain uses TRBV28 with TRBJ1-2; D remains unclear. Trimming pared 5 bases from V and 1 base from J, leaving 23 bases between. CDR1 and CDR2 from the germline V gene are MDHEN and SYDVKM. The CDR3 consists of 18 residues. This chain's CDR3 is CASSGRRPTFPFNYGYTF. CDR3 bases: TGTGCCAGCAGTGGTCGACGTCCGACCTTTCCTTTTAACTATGGCTACACCTTC.

This clonotype was observed at least ten times. The chain combines TRBV7-6 with TRBJ1-6; possibly TRBD1 for D (5 bases). The CDR3 runs to 14 residues. V lost 4 bases and J lost 7, with 11 bases in between. The germline gives CDR1 SGHVS, CDR2 FNYEAQ. The chain's CDR3 is CASSSTATNSPLHF. In DNA, the CDR3 is TGTGCCAGCAGCTCGACAGCTACGAATTCACCCCTCCACTTT.

A few counts support this clonotype. The chain couples TRBV28 to TRBJ2-1; D may be TRBD1 or TRBD2 (5 bases each). V lost 3 bases, J lost 8 bases, and 11 bases lay in between. The germline CDR1 and CDR2 sequences are MDHEN and SYDVKM. The CDR3 length is 13 residues. The CDR3 loop reads CASSFTGRDEQFF. The CDR3 DNA reads TGTGCCAGCAGTTTCACGGGGCGGGATGAGCAGTTCTTC.

This sequence joins TRBV29-1 and TRBJ2-7, with 7 bases that match TRBD1. The V segment lost 0 bases and the J segment 1 base; nucleotides outside the gene matches: 15. CDR1 is SQVTM, CDR2 ANQGSEA, per germline. This CDR3 has 18 residues. CDR3 protein: CSVEDTVLRGRRSYEQYF. As DNA, the CDR3 is TGCAGCGTTGAAGATACGGTACTGAGGGGGCGAAGGTCCTACGAGCAGTACTTC.

The chain carries TRBV5-1 and TRBJ1-1; D is possibly TRBD1 (5 bases). V gave up 3 bases and J gave up 1 base, with 13 bases separating them. The CDR3 consists of 15 residues. From germline, CDR1 is SGHRS and CDR2 YFSETQ. The CDR3 DNA is TGCGCCAGCAGCTCGCTAGGGGAGTGGAACACTGAAGCTTTCTTT. Translating gives CASSSLGEWNTEAFF.

This clonotype was seen ten or more times. V and J are TRBV7-8 and TRBJ2-7, with D perhaps matching TRBD1 (5 bases). Germline lookup yields CDR1 SGHVS and CDR2 FQNEAQ. Deletions cut 6 bases from V and 0 bases from J, with 12 bases between. The CDR3 contains 14 residues. CDR3 bases: TGTGCCAGCAGGATGACAGAGAGCTCCTACGAGCAGTACTTC. Amino acid sequence: CASRMTESSYEQYF.

The rearrangement links TRBV7-6 to TRBJ2-7; D remains unclear. V lost 0 bases to trimming and J lost 0 bases, with 15 bases between them. CDR1 and CDR2 from the germline V gene are SGHVS and FNYEAQ. This CDR3 region has 17 residues. The DNA for the CDR3 is TGTGCCAGCAGCTTAGCGGTCATGGGCAGTCCCTCCTACGAGCAGTACTTC. Translated: CASSLAVMGSPSYEQYF.

This clonotype has only a few counts. The chain links TRBV6-6 to TRBJ1-3; 7 nucleotides align to TRBD1. The CDR3 consists of 15 residues. The J segment lost 4 bases and the V segment lost 5 bases, leaving 8 bases of the junction unmatched. CDR1 and CDR2 (germline): MNHNY, SVGAGI (reference sequence). The CDR3 here is CASSPDRPGGNTIYF. In DNA form, the CDR3 reads TGTGCCAGCAGTCCGGACAGGCCGGGGGGAAACACCATATATTTT.

In this sample, this clonotype turned up a few times. This sequence joins TRBV7-9 and TRBJ1-1; D is unclear. Germline loops: CDR1 SEHNR, CDR2 FQNEAQ (reference sequence). V was clipped by 5 bases and J by 3 bases, with 13 bases between them. The CDR3 spans 14 residues. The CDR3 DNA reads TGTGCCAGCAGCATGGGGTCTGGGGACACTGAAGCTTTCTTT. This sequence encodes CASSMGSGDTEAFF.

The DNA for the CDR3 is TGTGCCATCAGTAGACAGGATCAAGAGACCCAGTACTTC. The encoded protein is CAISRQDQETQYF. The rearrangement joins TRBV10-3 to TRBJ2-5, with a tentative D call TRBD1 (6 bases). Germline values: CDR1 ENHRY, CDR2 SYGVKD. V lost 5 bases, J lost 2 bases, and 9 bases lay in between. The CDR3 has 13 residues.

This clonotype was observed a few times. The rearrangement uses TRBV7-9 and TRBJ2-1, with 10 bases identical to TRBD2. This CDR3 is 15 amino acids long. The V segment lost 2 bases and the J segment 7 bases; nucleotides outside the gene matches: 5. Germline V gene lookup returns CDR1 SEHNR and CDR2 FQNEAQ (reference sequence). CDR3 region: CASSLSGRGRNEQFF. The DNA of the CDR3 is TGTGCCAGCAGCTTAAGCGGGAGGGGGAGAAATGAGCAGTTCTTC.

This clonotype was observed a handful of times. V gene TRBV6-1 combines with J gene TRBJ1-5; D remains unclear. V dropped 6 bases and J dropped 1 base, with 10 bases sitting between them. This CDR3 is built from 14 residues. The germline V gene has CDR1 MNHNS and CDR2 SASEGT. DNA of the CDR3: TGTGCCAGCAGCCCCTCCTCGAGCAATCAGCCCCAGCATTTT. This sequence encodes CASSPSSSNQPQHF.

The V and J genes are TRBV7-9 and TRBJ2-2; D ambiguous. V shed 8 bases and J shed 4 bases, with 14 bases lying between them. The length of the CDR3 is 14 residues. Germline CDR1 and CDR2: SEHNR and FQNEAQ (reference sequence). In DNA, the CDR3 is TGTGCCAGCGGATTGCCCTCGGGCACCGGGGAGCTGTTTTTT. It encodes CASGLPSGTGELFF.

This clonotype was seen a handful of times. J is TRBJ2-1 and V is TRBV11-1, with TRBD1 matching over 9 bases. The CDR3 is 13 residues long. J gave up 10 bases and V 5 bases, and 6 bases lay outside the gene matches. In germline, CDR1 is SGHAT, CDR2 FQDESV (reference sequence). DNA of the CDR3: TGTGCCAGCAGCATTAACAGGGGGCCGGAGCAGTTCTTC. Its translation: CASSINRGPEQFF.

In this sample, this clonotype turned up a few times. The rearrangement links TRBV28 to TRBJ2-1, with D maybe TRBD2 (5 bases). V shed 5 bases and J shed 10 bases, with 9 bases lying between them. Per the germline V gene, CDR1 is MDHEN and CDR2 is SYDVKM. The CDR3 sequence is 11 residues long. The CDR3 reads CASSPSSEQFF. CDR3 nucleotide sequence: TGTGCCAGCAGTCCCTCTAGCGAGCAGTTCTTC.

This clonotype was seen only a few times. V and J are TRBV29-1 and TRBJ1-3; 7 positions agree with TRBD1. The CDR3 extends over 13 amino acids. Per germline, CDR1 SQVTM and CDR2 ANQGSEA. The J segment lost 1 base and the V segment lost 5 bases, leaving 2 bases of the junction unmatched. CDR3 sequence (DNA): TGCAGCGTTTTGACAGGGTCTGGAAACACCATATATTTT. This encodes CSVLTGSGNTIYF. Based on the CDR3 plus reference TRBV29-1 and TRBJ1-3, the full variable domain is SAVISQKPSRDICQRGTSLTIQCQVDSQVTMMFWYRQQPGQSLTLIATANQGSEATYESGFVIDKFPISRPNLTFSTLTVSNMSPEDSSIYLCSVLTGSGNTIYFGEGSWLTVV.

A few counts support this clonotype. The chain recombines TRBV7-2 with TRBJ2-1; TRBD1 matches 8 bases. With 6 bases clipped from V and 7 bases from J, the junction kept 11 bases outside the gene matches. Germline CDR1 is SGHTA and CDR2 is FQGNSA. The CDR3 is made up of 15 amino acids. CDR3 DNA sequence: TGTGCCAGCAGGGCCTCGGCAGGGGGCAGGAATGAGCAGTTCTTC. This codes for CASRASAGGRNEQFF.

V is TRBV29-1 and J is TRBJ2-1, with D perhaps TRBD2 (7 bases). The V and J ends lost 3 bases and 7 bases respectively, with 19 bases between them. The CDR3 consists of 15 residues. Germline V gene data show CDR1 as SQVTM and CDR2 as ANQGSEA. CDR3 sequence (DNA): TGCAGCGTTGACTCGAAGGGGGGACTATTAAATGAGCAGTTCTTC. It is translated as CSVDSKGGLLNEQFF.

The gene calls are TRBV7-3 and TRBJ2-7; D possibly matches TRBD1 or TRBD2 (5 bases each). Trimming removed 3 bases at V and 5 bases at J, with 8 bases between. The CDR3 extends over 12 amino acids. Germline lookup yields CDR1 SGHTA and CDR2 FQGTGA. DNA for the CDR3: TGTGCCAGCAGCTTTGGGACGGACGAGCAGTACTTC. Its translation is CASSFGTDEQYF. The full variable domain, completed using reference TRBV7-3 and TRBJ2-7, is GAGVSQTPSNKVTEKGKYVELRCDPISGHTALYWYRQSLGQGPEFLIYFQGTGAADDSGLPNDRFFAVRPEGSVSTLKIQRTERGDSAVYLCASSFGTDEQYFGPGTRLTVT.